What follows is one T cell receptor beta chain and its context. Its antigen is unidentified. The sample is drawn from a study of CXCR3-negative and CXCR3-positive naive CD8 T cells. This CDR3 is built from 17 residues. Germline CDR1 is SGHVS and CDR2 is FNYEAQ. Naivety in CD8+ T cells corresponded to a CD45RO-CCR7+CD27+CD95- phenotype. Researchers prepared the TRB cDNA libraries using 5' RACE with UMI labels. TCRdb re-called the 5' RACE reads and shows each CDR3 protein once, DNA omitted. The listing contains 150,000 to 180,000 distinct CDR3 sequences. Study outcomes and limitations: Similar TRBV-TRBJ usage characterized naive CXCR3-negative and CXCR3-positive cells; memory cells differed. Naive CXCR3-positive cells had TRB CDR3s more hydrophobic than those of CXCR3-negative naive cells. Diversity proved comparably high across both naive subsets and much lower in memory CD8+ cells.

Material: naive CXCR3+ CD8+ T cells from blood. The sample's subset: CD45RO-CCR7+CD27+CD95- naive CD8+ T cells expressing CXCR3 (TNR3+). The receptor was isolated from a human donor in good health. Some clones in this sample may be carry-over from other donors' samples. J is TRBJ2-3 and V is TRBV7-6; TCRdb's D gene call, TRBD1, goes unchecked for lack of DNA. CDR3 amino acids: CASSISTGGEGTDTQYF.